This TCR beta chain was profiled in a study of T-cell memory formation after mild COVID-19 (dated by TCRdb to the early 2020s). For context, the study as a whole: TCR sequence clusters from the two donors were largely donor specific. Longitudinal TCRalpha and TCRbeta repertoire sequencing tracked T-cell clones expanding and contracting after mild COVID-19 in two donors. The cohort was made up of two young adult volunteers, one female and one male, who were previously healthy.

PBMCs were isolated by Ficoll-Paque density gradient centrifugation. As regards this clonotype: Its antigen is unknown. Base qualities are not provided; no much larger clone lies one nucleotide away.

CDR1 and CDR2, per the germline V gene, are SGHTA and FQGNSA. From the cysteine through the phenylalanine, the CDR3 covers 17 amino acids. This entry keeps only the CDR3 DNA: 51 bases, framed from base 1. V is reduced by 5 bases and J by 4 bases, leaving a spacing of 20 bases between them. Points the paper makes about the study in general: Clones contracting from day 15 to 85 had balanced CD4/CD8 phenotypes, while a second wave expanding from day 15 to 37 was biased towards CD4+. The second-wave clones that peaked on day 37 were not confirmed to be SARS-CoV-2 specific. The detection of some responding clones in pre-infection memory suggests that pre-existing cross-reactive memory T cells joined the SARS-CoV-2 response. Contracting CD4+ clones were found mainly in CM and EM memory subsets, while CD8+ clones were enriched in EMRA. Only two mild cases were covered by the study, and larger cohorts that include severe cases with pre-infection samples were considered necessary.

The sequencing machine was an Illumina NovaSeq 6000. cDNA libraries for TCRalpha and TCRbeta were prepared by 5'RACE using constant-segment primers, with sample barcodes and unique molecular identifiers added. Trizol reagent was used to extract RNA from every sample. Library amplification was performed in two PCR steps, and a second sample barcode and Illumina TruSeq adapters were introduced in the second step. Sequencing of the libraries was done on an Illumina NovaSeq, producing 2 x 150 bp paired-end reads. Under the source paper's analysis protocol: Reads were demultiplexed and collapsed into UMI-guided consensus sequences with migec v1.2.7. Using mixcr v2.1.11, the UMI consensuses were aligned to TRA and TRB V and J templates and assembled into clonotypes. Clonotypes were classified as expanded or contracted when called significant by both edgeR and NoisET, with noise models trained on biological replicates. For edgeR calls, the thresholds were a false discovery rate-adjusted p below 0.01 and a log2 fold-change of 1. As an exploratory analysis of dynamics, max-normalized trajectories of the 1000 most abundant clonotypes were examined with PCA combined with hierarchical clustering. The CD4 or CD8 phenotype of responding clones was assigned using the separately sequenced CD4+ and CD8+ repertoires. TCRdb took the public reads, trimmed them with fastp at Q25, ran MiXCR for clone calling and kept in-frame beta chains. Every CDR3 protein is listed once, alongside the most common genes and DNA of its rows. These V and J calls are TCRdb output, not the study's own analysis. The sample data list approximately 580,000 distinct CDR3 sequences, and approximately 20% of these were observed just once. The leading ten clones occupy approximately 13% of the sample.

The sequence links TRBV7-2 to TRBJ2-2; the D region is possibly TRBD1 or TRBD2, each matching across 6 bases. This receptor was taken from an adult woman who had mild COVID-19 (a few samples of this study predate the infection). The sample titles of this study are shuffled in the database, so cell type and time point are left out; the donor was told from shared clones. Sequencing input: PBMCs or a T cell subset sorted from them (not recorded which). The DNA sequence is given as TGTGCCAGCAGCCGACCCCCGGGGGCCCCTCTCACCGGGGAGCTGTTTTTT. Protein translation: CASSRPPGAPLTGELFF.